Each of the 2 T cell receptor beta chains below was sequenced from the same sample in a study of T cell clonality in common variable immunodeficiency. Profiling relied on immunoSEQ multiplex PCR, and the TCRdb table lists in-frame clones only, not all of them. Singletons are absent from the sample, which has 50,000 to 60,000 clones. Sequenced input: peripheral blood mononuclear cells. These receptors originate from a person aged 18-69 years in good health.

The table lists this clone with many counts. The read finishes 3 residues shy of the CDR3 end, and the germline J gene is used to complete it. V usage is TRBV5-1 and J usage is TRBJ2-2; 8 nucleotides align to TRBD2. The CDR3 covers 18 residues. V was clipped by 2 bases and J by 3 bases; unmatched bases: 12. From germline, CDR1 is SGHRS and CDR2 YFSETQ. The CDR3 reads CASSLFLLAGRDTGELFF. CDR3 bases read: TGCGCCAGCAGCTTATTTTTATTAGCGGGACGGGACACCGGGGAG.

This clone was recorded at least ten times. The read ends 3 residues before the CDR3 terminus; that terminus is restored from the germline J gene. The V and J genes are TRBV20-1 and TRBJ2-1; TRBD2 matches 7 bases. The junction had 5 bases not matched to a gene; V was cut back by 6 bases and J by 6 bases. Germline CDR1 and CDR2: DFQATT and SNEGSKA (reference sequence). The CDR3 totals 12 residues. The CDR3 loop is CSARDYLNEQFF. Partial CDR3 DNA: TGCAGTGCCCGGGACTACCTCAATGAG.